These T cell receptor beta chains were read from a single sample in a study of T cell repertoires in cytomegalovirus infection. TCRdb processed the reads anew with MiXCR; each CDR3 protein has one entry. The sample includes hundreds of thousands of distinct CDR3 sequences, roughly a third of them seen just once. These receptors' antigens are unknown. Here the sequenced sample was cultured PBMCs, taken from culture after CMV antigen stimulation. The receptors stem from a human donor in good health (CMV status not recorded). Some clones in this sample may be carry-over from other donors' samples. CDR3s include the opening cysteine and the closing phenylalanine or tryptophan. The D gene is left open where the match is weak. Only part of the rows carry a size: once, few, many, or a class if the clone is expanded.

DNA: TGTGCCAGCAGCTTAGGGGGACAGGGCACATATTCACCCCTCCACTTT
CDR3: CASSLGGQGTYSPLHF
V: TRBV7-6
D: TRBD1
J: TRBJ1-6
size: many

DNA: TGTGCCAGCAGCTCGGCCGGGGTTTCTGGGGCCAACGTCCTGACTTTC
CDR3: CASSSAGVSGANVLTF
V: TRBV7-6
D: -
J: TRBJ2-6
size: -

DNA: TGTGCCAGCAGCAAGAATCTCCGGGACAGGGGAAATGAGCAGTTCTTC
CDR3: CASSKNLRDRGNEQFF
V: TRBV11-1
D: TRBD1
J: TRBJ2-1
size: -

DNA: TGTGCCAGCAGCTTCCCAGGGGGCTCAACCTCCTACGAGCAGTACTTC
CDR3: CASSFPGGSTSYEQYF
V: TRBV7-9
D: TRBD1
J: TRBJ2-7
size: few

DNA: TGTGCCAGCAGTTCCCGCAGCCTGGCAGGGACTGAAGCTTTCTTT
CDR3: CASSSRSLAGTEAFF
V: TRBV6-5
D: -
J: TRBJ1-1
size: few

DNA: TGCAGTGCAGAAGGGACTAGCGGGGAAAGCTCCTACGAGCAGTACTTC
CDR3: CSAEGTSGESSYEQYF
V: TRBV20-1
D: TRBD2
J: TRBJ2-7
size: few

DNA: TGTGCCAGCAGCTTGGGTAATGACAATGAGCAGTTCTTC
CDR3: CASSLGNDNEQFF
V: TRBV7-2
D: -
J: TRBJ2-1
size: -

DNA: TGTGCCAGCAGCGGAGAGGCTCGGGGCAGAGATACGCAGTATTTT
CDR3: CASSGEARGRDTQYF
V: TRBV7-8
D: -
J: TRBJ2-3
size: -

DNA: TGTGCCAGCAGTCATCTTGGGACAACGGAAGGAAATGAGCAGTTCTTC
CDR3: CASSHLGTTEGNEQFF
V: TRBV7-9
D: -
J: TRBJ2-1
size: -

DNA: TGTGCCAGCAGCCAAGCTAGCGGGAGCAATCAGCCCCAGCATTTT
CDR3: CASSQASGSNQPQHF
V: TRBV3-1
D: -
J: TRBJ1-5
size: few

DNA: TGTGCCATCAGATCCGACTACTCTGCGAATACGCAGTATTTT
CDR3: CAIRSDYSANTQYF
V: TRBV10-3
D: -
J: TRBJ2-3
size: few

DNA: TGTGCTAGTGGTTTGGAGGGTCCCTATGGCTACACCTTC
CDR3: CASGLEGPYGYTF
V: TRBV12-5
D: -
J: TRBJ1-2
size: -

DNA: TGTGCCTGGAGCGTAAAACAGGGGCTAGCGGGAGGGACCTACAATGAGCAGTTCTTC
CDR3: CAWSVKQGLAGGTYNEQFF
V: TRBV30
D: TRBD2
J: TRBJ2-1
size: -

DNA: TGTGCCAGCAGCTTAGGGCTAGCGGGGCGTAATGAGCAGTTCTTC
CDR3: CASSLGLAGRNEQFF
V: TRBV7-8
D: TRBD2
J: TRBJ2-1
size: -

DNA: TGTGCCAGTACTACGCAAATGGCGGGAGACACTGAAGCTTTCTTT
CDR3: CASTTQMAGDTEAFF
V: TRBV19
D: -
J: TRBJ1-1
size: -

DNA: TGTGCCAGCAGCTTAGCCTCGTCCCCTAGCGGGCTCCGCGATACGCAGTATTTT
CDR3: CASSLASSPSGLRDTQYF
V: TRBV7-8
D: TRBD2
J: TRBJ2-3
size: -

DNA: TGTGCCAGCAGCCCCCAGGGGGCGGGTAATTCACCCCTCCACTTT
CDR3: CASSPQGAGNSPLHF
V: TRBV7-6
D: TRBD1
J: TRBJ1-6
size: many

DNA: TGTGCCAGCAGCCCCGGGACAGCTCCGAAAGAGACCCAGTACTTC
CDR3: CASSPGTAPKETQYF
V: TRBV7-2
D: TRBD1
J: TRBJ2-5
size: once

DNA: TGTGCCAGCAGCTTAGGGGCAGATGAGCACATTCAGTACTTC
CDR3: CASSLGADEHIQYF
V: TRBV7-2
D: -
J: TRBJ2-4
size: many

DNA: TGTGCCAGTAATCTTGGGACAGCCTCTGGAAACACCATATATTTT
CDR3: CASNLGTASGNTIYF
V: TRBV19
D: TRBD1
J: TRBJ1-3
size: few

DNA: TGCGCCAGCAGCTTGAGGACAGGAAGCACAGATACGCAGTATTTT
CDR3: CASSLRTGSTDTQYF
V: TRBV5-1
D: TRBD1
J: TRBJ2-3
size: -

DNA: TGTGCCAGCAGCTTGGAGCACAAAATGACAGGGGCACGAAACATTCAGTACTTC
CDR3: CASSLEHKMTGARNIQYF
V: TRBV7-2
D: TRBD1
J: TRBJ2-4
size: many